This T cell receptor beta chain was captured in a study of technical replicates of blood from a handful of donors. This CDR3 has 14 amino acids. In germline, CDR1 is SGDLS, CDR2 YYNGEE. Trimming removed 2 bases at V and 3 bases at J, with 9 bases between. Clones were read by immunoSEQ multiplex PCR, and TCRdb kept only the in-frame ones, dropping some. The profile shows about 98,000 clones, approximately 94% of them singletons. The sequencing sample was made of T cells isolated from PBMCs. The origin of this receptor is a human donor in good health. This chain joins TRBV9 and TRBJ1-5; D gene ambiguous. CDR3 sequence: CASSVGGINQPQHF. In nucleotides, the CDR3 is TGTGCCAGCAGCGTCGGAGGGATCAATCAGCCCCAGCATTTT.